The rows below give T cell receptor beta chains drawn from one sample of a study of T cells in Graves' hyperthyroidism and ophthalmopathy. MiXCR, run by TCRdb on the multiplex PCR reads, gives a single entry per CDR3 protein. This sample has over 200,000 distinct CDR3 sequences, with over 15% found just once. Sequencing was carried out using blood. The receptors were gathered from a man in his fifties or sixties with Graves' hyperthyroidism. Each CDR3 is given with its conserved first and last residue. A D gene is named only where the DNA matches it firmly. Size is stated for part of the rows, as once, few or many counts, or as a class when the clone is expanded.

size: many; J: TRBJ2-1; V: TRBV20-1; D: TRBD2; CDR3: CSARDPSGGNNEQFF; DNA: TGCAGTGCTAGAGATCCTAGCGGGGGGAACAATGAGCAGTTCTTC
size: NA; J: TRBJ1-1; V: TRBV3-1; D: TRBD1; CDR3: CASSQAQGAAFF; DNA: TGTGCCAGCAGCCAAGCACAGGGGGCGGCTTTCTTT
size: NA; J: TRBJ2-1; V: TRBV24-1; D: NA; CDR3: CATSDPGRYEQFF; DNA: TGTGCCACCAGTGACCCGGGAAGGTATGAGCAGTTCTTC
size: many; J: TRBJ2-5; V: TRBV7-2; D: NA; CDR3: CASSLARQETQYF; DNA: TGTGCCAGCAGCTTAGCCCGCCAAGAGACCCAGTACTTC
size: few; J: TRBJ2-3; V: TRBV5-1; D: TRBD2; CDR3: CASSRREAGTDTQYF; DNA: TGCGCCAGCAGCAGGCGGGAGGCCGGCACAGATACGCAGTATTTT
size: NA; J: TRBJ2-2; V: TRBV12-3/TRBV12-4; D: TRBD1; CDR3: CASSRGQGAVTGELFF; DNA: TGTGCCAGCAGCCGAGGACAGGGGGCGGTCACCGGGGAGCTGTTTTTT
size: many; J: TRBJ1-2; V: TRBV15; D: TRBD1; CDR3: CATSRDVAGGGYGYTF; DNA: TGTGCCACCAGCAGAGATGTGGCAGGGGGAGGCTATGGCTACACCTTC
size: many; J: TRBJ2-7; V: TRBV28; D: TRBD1; CDR3: CASSLGQASNEQYF; DNA: TGTGCCAGCAGTTTGGGACAGGCGAGTAACGAGCAGTACTTC
size: few; J: TRBJ2-4; V: TRBV7-2; D: TRBD2; CDR3: CASSLGLAENIQYF; DNA: TGTGCCAGCAGCTTGGGACTAGCGGAAAACATTCAGTACTTC
size: many; J: TRBJ2-1; V: TRBV27; D: TRBD2; CDR3: CASSSLAGGYGNEQFF; DNA: TGTGCCAGCAGTTCCCTAGCGGGAGGATACGGCAATGAGCAGTTCTTC
size: few; J: TRBJ1-1; V: TRBV10-3; D: NA; CDR3: CAIRAEEENTEAFF; DNA: TGTGCCATCAGAGCTGAAGAAGAGAACACTGAAGCTTTCTTT
size: many; J: TRBJ2-2; V: TRBV10-3; D: TRBD2; CDR3: CAISETPTSGRSDTGELFF; DNA: TGTGCCATCAGTGAGACCCCTACTAGCGGGAGATCCGACACCGGGGAGCTGTTTTTT
size: few; J: TRBJ2-7; V: TRBV6-1; D: TRBD1; CDR3: CASSPPGGGTGGYEQYF; DNA: TGTGCCAGCAGTCCCCCTGGCGGCGGGACAGGGGGCTACGAGCAGTACTTC
size: NA; J: TRBJ2-2; V: TRBV20-1; D: NA; CDR3: CSAWDRGVLAGGGNTGELFF; DNA: TGCAGTGCTTGGGACAGGGGGGTGCTAGCGGGAGGGGGAAACACCGGGGAGCTGTTTTTT
size: few; J: TRBJ2-7; V: TRBV4-1; D: TRBD1; CDR3: CASSQRGVQGAMTEQYF; DNA: TGCGCCAGCAGCCAAAGGGGGGTACAGGGGGCGATGACTGAGCAGTACTTC
size: NA; J: TRBJ2-3; V: TRBV20-1; D: TRBD2; CDR3: CSAVSGRGTDTQYF; DNA: TGCAGTGCTGTTAGCGGGAGAGGAACAGATACGCAGTATTTT